What follows describes a single T cell receptor beta chain. The antigen it binds to is not known. No base quality values were provided; no much bigger clone lies one nucleotide off. The data are from a study of control samples from healthy donors and cancer patients (dated by TCRdb to the early 2020s). Libraries were prepared through the immunoSEQ multiplex PCR assay. Sourced from immuneACCESS, this table was stored by TCRdb with only in-frame sequences that have V and J called. A share of the clones is absent; for the studies checked, an unresolved V gene accounts for under half, and the remainder has no known explanation. The sample yields tens of thousands of clones; about 85% were counted once. The ten top clones hold about 3.7% of the sample. The sequenced sample was formalin-fixed, paraffin-embedded tissue. This TCR derives from a female donor with melanoma.

The CDR3 protein: CASTLGDLYEKLFF. At the DNA level, the sequence is TGTGCCAGCACGCTCGGGGACTTATATGAAAAACTGTTTTTT. The V and J segments used are TRBV2 and TRBJ1-4, with TRBD1 perhaps the D gene, on 5 matching bases. CDR1 and CDR2 were assigned from the germline V gene as SNHLY and FYNNEI. Trimming takes 7 bases from V and 6 bases from J, and the germline ends sit 15 bases apart. Including the terminal cysteine and phenylalanine, the CDR3 comprises 14 residues. Here the CDR3 DNA is all that survives: 42 bases in frame from base 1.